The clone carrying this T cell receptor (beta chain) was detected a few times. What it binds is unknown. Deletions cut 6 bases from V and 4 bases from J, with 15 bases between. Per the germline V gene, CDR1 is MNHNS and CDR2 is SASEGT. There are 14 residues in the CDR3. TCRdb independently ran MiXCR on the 5' RACE reads; one entry per CDR3 protein. Found here are about 27,000 distinct CDR3 sequences, 2.5% to 3.5% of them singletons; the top ten hold approximately 0.72%. The record originates from a study of early T cells in non-severe SARS-CoV-2 infection. Looking at the study overall: Bulk RNA from unsorted whole blood was sequenced; chains were unpaired. Findings of the study overall: In VDJdb matching, anti-spike CD8 responses were favored while private and CD4 specificities went missing.

The chain is built from TRBV6-1 and TRBJ1-2; a weak D match, TRBD1 (6 bases). The source is an adult who was a healthcare worker with PCR-confirmed SARS-CoV-2 infection or an uninfected control (not recorded which). Source material: whole blood. The CDR3 protein is CASRDATGPYGYTF. CDR3 bases: TGTGCCAGCAGGGACGCGACAGGACCCTATGGCTACACCTTC.